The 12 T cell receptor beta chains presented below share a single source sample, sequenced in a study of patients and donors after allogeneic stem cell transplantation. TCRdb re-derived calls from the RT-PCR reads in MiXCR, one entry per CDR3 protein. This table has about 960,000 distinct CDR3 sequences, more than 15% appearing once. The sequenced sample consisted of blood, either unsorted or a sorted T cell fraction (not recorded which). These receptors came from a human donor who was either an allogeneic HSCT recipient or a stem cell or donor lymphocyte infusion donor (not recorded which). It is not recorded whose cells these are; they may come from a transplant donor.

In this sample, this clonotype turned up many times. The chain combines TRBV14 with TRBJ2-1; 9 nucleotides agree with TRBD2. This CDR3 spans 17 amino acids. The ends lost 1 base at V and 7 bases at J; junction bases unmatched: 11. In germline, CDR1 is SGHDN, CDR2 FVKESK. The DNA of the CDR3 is TGTGCCAGCAGCCAAGGATTAGCGGGAGAACGGAGGAATGAGCAGTTCTTC. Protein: CASSQGLAGERRNEQFF.

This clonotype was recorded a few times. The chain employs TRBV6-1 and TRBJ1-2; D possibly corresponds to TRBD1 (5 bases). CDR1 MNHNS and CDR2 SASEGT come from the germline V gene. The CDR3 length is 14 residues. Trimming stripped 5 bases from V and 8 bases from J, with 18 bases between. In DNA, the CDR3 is TGTGCCAGCAGTATCGGGGCCAGGGAACGCGGCTACACCTTC. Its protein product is CASSIGARERGYTF.

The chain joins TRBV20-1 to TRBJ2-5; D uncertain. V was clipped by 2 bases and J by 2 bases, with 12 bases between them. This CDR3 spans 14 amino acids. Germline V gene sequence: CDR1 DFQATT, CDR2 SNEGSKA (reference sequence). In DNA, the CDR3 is TGCAGTGCTAGACGTCCTATCTCTCAAGAGACCCAGTACTTC. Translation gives CSARRPISQETQYF.

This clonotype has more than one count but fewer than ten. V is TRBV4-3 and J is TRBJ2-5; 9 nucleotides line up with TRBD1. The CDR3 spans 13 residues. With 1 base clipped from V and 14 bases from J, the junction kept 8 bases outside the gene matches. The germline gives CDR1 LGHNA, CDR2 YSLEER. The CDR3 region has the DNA TGCGCCAGCAGCCAAGGGTTCCGGGACAGGGCCTACTTC. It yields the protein CASSQGFRDRAYF.

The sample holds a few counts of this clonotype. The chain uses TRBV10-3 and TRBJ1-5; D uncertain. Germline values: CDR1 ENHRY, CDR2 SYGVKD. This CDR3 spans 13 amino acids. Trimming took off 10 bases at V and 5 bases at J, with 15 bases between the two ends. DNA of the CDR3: TGTGCCACCACAACCGAGTATTATCAGCCCCAGCATTTT. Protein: CATTTEYYQPQHF.

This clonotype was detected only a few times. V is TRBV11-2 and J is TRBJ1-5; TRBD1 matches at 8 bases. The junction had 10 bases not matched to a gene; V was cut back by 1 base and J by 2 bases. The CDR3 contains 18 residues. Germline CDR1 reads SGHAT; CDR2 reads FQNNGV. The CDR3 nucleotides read TGTGCCAGCAGCTTAGGTCGACAGGGGCTATGGGGCAATCAGCCCCAGCATTTT. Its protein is CASSLGRQGLWGNQPQHF.

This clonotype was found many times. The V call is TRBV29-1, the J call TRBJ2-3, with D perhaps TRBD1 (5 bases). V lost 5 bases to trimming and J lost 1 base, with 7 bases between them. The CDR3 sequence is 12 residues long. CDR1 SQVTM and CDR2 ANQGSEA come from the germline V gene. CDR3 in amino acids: CSVSRGTDTQYF. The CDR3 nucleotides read TGCAGCGTTTCCAGGGGCACAGATACGCAGTATTTT.

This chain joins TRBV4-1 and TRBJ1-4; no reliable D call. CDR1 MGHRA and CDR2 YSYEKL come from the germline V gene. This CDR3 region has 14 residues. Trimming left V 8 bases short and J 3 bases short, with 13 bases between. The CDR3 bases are TGCGCCAGCCGACATCTGGGCTCTAATGAAAAACTGTTTTTT. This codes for CASRHLGSNEKLFF.

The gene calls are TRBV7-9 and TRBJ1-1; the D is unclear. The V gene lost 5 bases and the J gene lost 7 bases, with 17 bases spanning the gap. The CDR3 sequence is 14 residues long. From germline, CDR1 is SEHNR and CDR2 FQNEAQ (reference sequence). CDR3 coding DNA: TGTGCCAGCAGCGTTTCCCCTAAGGAGGGTGAAGCTTTCTTT. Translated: CASSVSPKEGEAFF.

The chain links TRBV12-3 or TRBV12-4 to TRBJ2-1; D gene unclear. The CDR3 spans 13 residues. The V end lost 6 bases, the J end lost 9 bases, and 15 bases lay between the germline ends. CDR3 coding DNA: TGTGCCAGCAGGTCCTCCCTGGCCGCTGAGCAGTTCTTC. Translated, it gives CASRSSLAAEQFF.

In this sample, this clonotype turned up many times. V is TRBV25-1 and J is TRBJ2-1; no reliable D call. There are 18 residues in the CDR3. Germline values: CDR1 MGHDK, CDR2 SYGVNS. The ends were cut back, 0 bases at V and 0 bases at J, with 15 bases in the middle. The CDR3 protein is CASSEYLVGVSSYNEQFF. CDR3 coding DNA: TGTGCCAGCAGTGAATATCTTGTCGGAGTGAGCTCCTACAATGAGCAGTTCTTC.

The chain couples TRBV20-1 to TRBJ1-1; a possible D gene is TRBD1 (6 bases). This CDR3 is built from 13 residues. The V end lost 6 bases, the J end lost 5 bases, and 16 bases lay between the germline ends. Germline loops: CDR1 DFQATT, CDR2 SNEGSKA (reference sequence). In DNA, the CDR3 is TGCAGTGCATCCCGCGGGGGCTGGACTGAAGCTTTCTTT. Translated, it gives CSASRGGWTEAFF.